These 24 T cell receptor beta chains were sequenced from one sample in a study of T-cell reconstitution after alpha-beta-depleted transplantation in children. A library of TCRbeta sequences, prepared with unique molecular identifiers, was generated. TCRdb redid the calling of the PCR reads with MiXCR, one entry per CDR3 protein. The sample includes 500,000 or so distinct CDR3 sequences, 30% to 35% of them seen just once. The sample here was PBMCs from the stem cell graft donor, taken from the stem cell graft. The origin of the receptors is a human donor who donated a stem cell graft to a child with aplastic anemia.

The rearrangement links TRBV2 to TRBJ1-2; D ambiguous. V lost 3 bases and J lost 4, with 3 bases in between. This CDR3 has 11 amino acids. Germline CDR1 reads SNHLY; CDR2 reads FYNNEI. CDR3 nucleotide sequence: TGTGCCAGCAGTGAGGTCTATGGCTACACCTTC. It yields the protein CASSEVYGYTF.

This clonotype was counted between two and nine times. The CDR3 does not close with the conserved phenylalanine or tryptophan, likely indicating a read error. Because the CDR3's place on the DNA is in doubt, the DNA is left out and the CDR3 is given as listed by TCRdb. The genes are TRBV27 and TRBJ2-1; the table's D call, TRBD1, has no DNA check behind it. Germline V gene lookup returns CDR1 MNHEY and CDR2 SMNVEV (reference sequence). The CDR3 extends over 12 residues, inclusive of both ends. The CDR3 spells CASSSGGGRKIL.

V gene TRBV11-1 combines with J gene TRBJ2-4; D call uncertain. Deletions cut 3 bases from V and 0 bases from J, with 18 bases between. CDR3 size: 18 residues. Germline V gives CDR1 SGHAT, CDR2 FQDESV (reference sequence). CDR3 nucleotide sequence: TGTGCCAGCAGCTTTGCCTTCCCTACGCTGCTAGCCAAAAACATTCAGTACTTC. Its protein product is CASSFAFPTLLAKNIQYF.

The chain has TRBV3-1 and TRBJ2-4; 8 bases align to TRBD2. After removal of 3 bases from V and 0 bases from J, the junction contained 13 bases not matched to a gene. Germline values: CDR1 LGHDT, CDR2 YNNKEL (reference sequence). This CDR3 is built from 19 residues. This CDR3 is CASSHILTSGSIAKNIQYF. CDR3 nucleotides: TGTGCCAGCAGCCATATTTTAACTAGCGGATCCATAGCCAAAAACATTCAGTACTTC.

There are a few counts of this clonotype. The V call is TRBV20-1, the J call TRBJ1-1; D unclear. This CDR3 has 13 residues. Germline V lookup: CDR1 DFQATT, CDR2 SNEGSKA (reference sequence). V was clipped by 2 bases and J by 1 base, with 8 bases between them. The CDR3, as DNA: TGCAGTGCTAGACGGACGGGGAACACTGAAGCTTTCTTT. This encodes CSARRTGNTEAFF.

The table lists this clonotype with a few counts. This sequence joins TRBV9 and TRBJ2-5, with TRBD2 matching over 8 bases. CDR1 is SGDLS, CDR2 YYNGEE, per germline. CDR3 length: 14 amino acids. With 3 bases clipped from V and 2 bases from J, the junction kept 3 bases outside the gene matches. CDR3 coding DNA: TGTGCCAGCAGCGCGGGAGGGCCACAAGAGACCCAGTACTTC. Its translation is CASSAGGPQETQYF.

The V gene is TRBV5-1, the J gene TRBJ2-5, with 10 bases identical to TRBD2. Germline V gene sequence: CDR1 SGHRS, CDR2 YFSETQ. Germline trimming cut 0 bases from V and 6 bases from J; bases unmatched to any gene: 5. The CDR3 loop spans 15 amino acids. The CDR3 region is CASSLASGGGQTQYF. The CDR3 DNA sequence: TGCGCCAGCAGCTTGGCTAGCGGGGGAGGACAGACCCAGTACTTC.

This clonotype was seen a few times. This chain links TRBV28 with TRBJ1-4; D not certain. This CDR3 region has 18 residues. The V end lost 3 bases, the J end lost 0 bases, and 17 bases lay between the germline ends. Looked up from germline, CDR1 is MDHEN and CDR2 is SYDVKM. CDR3 coding DNA: TGTGCCAGCAGTTTGCCCGCTTGGTCGACCGCAACTAATGAAAAACTGTTTTTT. Translating gives CASSLPAWSTATNEKLFF.

This chain links TRBV30 with TRBJ2-7; the D is unclear. Trimming shortened V by 2 bases and J by 4 bases, and 9 bases separated the two germline ends. From germline, CDR1 is GTSNPN and CDR2 SVGIG (reference sequence). The CDR3 is made up of 12 amino acids. The CDR3 nucleotides read TGTGCCTGGAGTAGTGTTAGTTACGAGCAGTACGTC. Protein sequence: CAWSSVSYEQYV.

The chain recombines TRBV15 with TRBJ2-2; maybe TRBD2 (6 bases). This CDR3 is built from 15 residues. The ends were cut back, 1 base at V and 7 bases at J, with 13 bases in the middle. Germline V lookup: CDR1 LNHNV, CDR2 YYDKDF (reference sequence). CDR3: CATSRVGGIHGELFF. CDR3 DNA: TGTGCCACCAGCAGAGTTGGAGGGATTCACGGGGAGCTGTTTTTT.

The chain links TRBV28 to TRBJ2-4; no reliable D call. Deletions cut 6 bases from V and 11 bases from J, with 14 bases between. This CDR3 is built from 12 residues. CDR1 MDHEN and CDR2 SYDVKM come from the germline V gene. The CDR3 region is CASSPQSRLQYF. CDR3 nucleotide sequence: TGTGCCAGCAGCCCTCAGAGCCGCCTTCAGTACTTC. The complete variable domain, with remaining parts taken from reference TRBV28 and TRBJ2-4, reads DVKVTQSSRYLVKRTGEKVFLECVQDMDHENMFWYRQDPGLGLRLIYFSYDVKMKEKGDIPEGYSVSREKKERFSLILESASTNQTSMYLCASSPQSRLQYFGAGTRLSVL.

This clonotype was seen a few times. The chain employs TRBV27 and TRBJ2-1; D possibly corresponds to TRBD2 (5 bases). The CDR3 contains 17 residues. The V end lost 6 bases, the J end lost 4 bases, and 22 bases lay between the germline ends. In germline, CDR1 is MNHEY, CDR2 SMNVEV (reference sequence). The CDR3 bases are TGTGCCAGCAGCAGTACGCCCGAGTTGAGGGTATACAATGAGCAGTTCTTC. This codes for CASSSTPELRVYNEQFF.

The rearrangement links TRBV24-1 to TRBJ2-7, with 7 bases fitting TRBD1. The length of the CDR3 is 15 residues. In germline, CDR1 is KGHDR, CDR2 SFDVKD. The V and J ends lost 2 bases and 0 bases, in that order; junction bases with no gene match: 3. The DNA for the CDR3 is TGTGCCACCAGTGATTCTCAGGGGGTCTCCTACGAGCAGTACGTC. It translates to CATSDSQGVSYEQYV.

This chain joins TRBV6-2 or TRBV6-3 and TRBJ2-6; D might be TRBD2 (6 bases). The length of the CDR3 is 21 residues. Trimming left V 6 bases short and J 0 bases short, with 27 bases between. Germline V CDR1 and CDR2: MNHEY, SVGEGT. CDR3 region: CASSSRRRGLITNSGANVLTF. As DNA, the CDR3 is TGTGCCAGCAGCTCCCGTAGGAGGGGACTCATTACCAACTCTGGGGCCAACGTCCTGACTTTC.

The chain employs TRBV5-8 and TRBJ1-5; a weak D match, TRBD1 (5 bases). The CDR3 covers 15 residues. The germline V gene encodes CDR1 SGHTS and CDR2 YDEGEE. Between the trimmed V and J ends, which lost 0 bases and 11 bases, there was a span of 18 bases. The CDR3 DNA follows: TGTGCCAGCAGCTTGGAGGGCAGGGCCCATGGGGCCCAGCATTTT. Translation: CASSLEGRAHGAQHF. Drawing the rest from reference TRBV5-8 and TRBJ1-5, the complete variable domain is EAGVTQSPTHLIKTRGQQATLRCSPISGHTSVYWYQQALGLGLQFLLWYDEGEERNRGNFPPRFSGRQFPNYSSELNVNALELEDSALYLCASSLEGRAHGAQHFGDGTRLSIL.

The chain has TRBV20-1 and TRBJ2-1; 9 positions agree with TRBD1. The V gene's germline CDR1 is DFQATT and CDR2 SNEGSKA (reference sequence). Losses at the gene ends were 3 bases for V and 3 bases for J; bases not matched to a gene: 12. The CDR3 runs 17 residues. The CDR3 loop reads CSARGVTRDRVYNEQFF. The CDR3 DNA is TGCAGTGCTAGGGGGGTCACGCGGGACAGGGTCTACAATGAGCAGTTCTTC.

The CDR3 region is CASSQDGLGQPQHF. The CDR3 DNA follows: TGTGCCAGCAGCCAAGATGGGCTCGGTCAGCCCCAGCATTTT. This chain links TRBV4-2 with TRBJ1-5; no firm D call. This CDR3 region has 14 residues. V lost 0 bases and J 6 bases, leaving 9 bases between the germline ends. Germline V lookup: CDR1 LGHNA, CDR2 YNFKEQ.

The chain links TRBV19 to TRBJ2-1; no definite D call. CDR1 is LNHDA, CDR2 SQIVND, per germline (reference sequence). The CDR3 contains 14 residues. V was pared by 7 bases and J by 3 bases, with 13 bases between. CDR3 bases: TGTGCCAGTACCGCCGAGGCTATCTACAATGAGCAGTTCTTC. It specifies CASTAEAIYNEQFF.

This clonotype was counted only a few times. The chain recombines TRBV7-9 with TRBJ1-1; D perhaps matches TRBD1 (6 bases). The germline CDR1 and CDR2 sequences are SEHNR and FQNEAQ (reference sequence). This CDR3 has 15 amino acids. Trimming took off 2 bases at V and 4 bases at J, with 14 bases between the two ends. CDR3 residues: CASSLPRVGGTEAFF. As DNA, the CDR3 is TGTGCCAGCAGCTTACCTCGGGTAGGGGGCACTGAAGCTTTCTTT. Drawing the rest from reference TRBV7-9 and TRBJ1-1, the complete variable domain is DTGVSQNPRHKITKRGQNVTFRCDPISEHNRLYWYRQTLGQGPEFLTYFQNEAQLEKSRLLSDRFSAERPKGSFSTLEIQRTEQGDSAMYLCASSLPRVGGTEAFFGQGTRLTVV.

The chain is built from TRBV29-1 and TRBJ1-1; D gene uncertain. CDR3 length equals 15 residues. CDR1 and CDR2 (germline): SQVTM, ANQGSEA. Trimming took 5 bases from V and 0 from J, leaving 16 bases between them. The CDR3 reads CSVSGLGSMNTEAFF. For the CDR3, the DNA is TGCAGCGTTTCCGGACTGGGGAGCATGAACACTGAAGCTTTCTTT.

This clonotype turned up a few times. The chain combines TRBV25-1 with TRBJ2-2, with D possibly being TRBD1 or TRBD2 (6 bases each). The V end lost 2 bases, the J end lost 0 bases, and 19 bases lay between the germline ends. The CDR3 totals 19 residues. Germline values: CDR1 MGHDK, CDR2 SYGVNS. CDR3 bases: TGTGCCAGCAGTGAAATCGGGGGCTTAAACACTTCGAACACCGGGGAGCTGTTTTTT. It codes for CASSEIGGLNTSNTGELFF.

This chain connects TRBV5-6 to TRBJ2-5, with 8 bases that match TRBD1. This CDR3 spans 14 amino acids. Trimming cost V 2 bases and J 6 bases; bases outside gene matches: 6. Germline V CDR1 and CDR2: SGHDT, YYEEEE. CDR3 amino acids: CASSFGQGAQTQYF. CDR3 coding DNA: TGTGCCAGCAGCTTCGGACAGGGTGCCCAGACCCAGTACTTC.

This clonotype appeared many times. The CDR3 sequence is CASSLARGTEAFF. Here the CDR3 DNA reads TGTGCCAGCAGTTTAGCGCGGGGCACTGAAGCTTTCTTT. This chain connects TRBV12-3 or TRBV12-4 to TRBJ1-1; the D is unclear. The CDR3 runs to 13 residues. V lost 0 bases and J lost 4, with 6 bases in between.

The rearrangement joins TRBV7-2 to TRBJ2-7, with 9 bases aligning to TRBD1. Germline CDR1 and CDR2: SGHTA and FQGNSA. The CDR3 sequence is 15 residues long. V was clipped by 5 bases and J by 4 bases; unmatched bases: 9. The CDR3 DNA sequence: TGTGCCAGCAGCCTCAAGGGGACAGGGCTATACGAGCAGTACTTC. It encodes CASSLKGTGLYEQYF.